A single T cell receptor (beta chain) is shown here with its context. Its cognate antigen is unknown. PCR primers comprised 60 Vbeta and 13 Jbeta primers. Produced via immunoSEQ multiplex PCR; TCRdb's table is partial and in-frame only. The sample holds more than 85,000 clones, around four fifths seen once. This specimen belongs to a study of cytomegalovirus exposure and HLA in healthy donors. In the study overall: Earlier work reported 90 million to 120 million unique TCR beta sequences from about 179 million T cells. Most donors, just over 80% of a few hundred genotyped, fell in the Caucasian-associated ancestry cluster.

Study-level points and caveats: Donor immune exposure was known only as CMV serostatus.

This CDR3 is built from 17 residues. V dropped 4 bases and J dropped 2 bases, with 18 bases sitting between them. Germline loops: CDR1 MGHRA, CDR2 YSYEKL. V gene TRBV4-1 combines with J gene TRBJ1-5; perhaps TRBD1 as D (6 bases). Sequenced sample: PBMCs. This TCR derives from a woman between 35 and 50 years old in good health and CMV-seropositive. DNA for the CDR3: TGCGCCAGCAGCCTGTCGAACAGGGAAAGGGGCAATCAGCCCCAGCATTTT. It is translated as CASSLSNRERGNQPQHF.